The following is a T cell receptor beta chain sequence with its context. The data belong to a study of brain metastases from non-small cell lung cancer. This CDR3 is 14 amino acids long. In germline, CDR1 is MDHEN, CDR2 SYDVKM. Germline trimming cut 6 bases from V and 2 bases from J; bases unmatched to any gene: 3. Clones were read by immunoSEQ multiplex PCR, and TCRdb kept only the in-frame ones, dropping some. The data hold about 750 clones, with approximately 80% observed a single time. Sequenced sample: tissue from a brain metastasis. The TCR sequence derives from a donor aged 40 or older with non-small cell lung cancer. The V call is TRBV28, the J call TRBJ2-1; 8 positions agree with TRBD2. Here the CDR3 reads CASSFSGTYNEQFF. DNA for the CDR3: TGTGCCAGCAGCTTTAGCGGGACCTACAATGAGCAGTTCTTC.